This TCR beta chain originates from a study of T-cell memory formation after mild COVID-19. Study results and limitations: The authors did not confirm SARS-CoV-2 specificity of second-wave clones peaking day 37.

With regard to this clonotype: The antigen remains undetermined.

MiXCR, run by TCRdb on the 5' RACE reads, gives a single entry per CDR3 protein. The sample yields 98,000 or so distinct CDR3 sequences, 18% seen once. Germline V CDR1 and CDR2: SEHNR, FQNEAQ (reference sequence). V shed 2 bases and J shed 13 bases, with 18 bases lying between them. The CDR3 totals 14 residues. Sample: PBMCs or a T cell subset sorted from them (not recorded which). J is TRBJ2-1 and V is TRBV7-9; D gene ambiguous. The TCR was taken from a man aged 18 to 29 who had mild COVID-19 (a few samples of this study predate the infection). Cell type and time point are not known. The CDR3 region has the DNA TGTGCCAGCAGCTTATCCTCCGGTGTATCCGTCCAGTTCTTC. It translates to CASSLSSGVSVQFF.